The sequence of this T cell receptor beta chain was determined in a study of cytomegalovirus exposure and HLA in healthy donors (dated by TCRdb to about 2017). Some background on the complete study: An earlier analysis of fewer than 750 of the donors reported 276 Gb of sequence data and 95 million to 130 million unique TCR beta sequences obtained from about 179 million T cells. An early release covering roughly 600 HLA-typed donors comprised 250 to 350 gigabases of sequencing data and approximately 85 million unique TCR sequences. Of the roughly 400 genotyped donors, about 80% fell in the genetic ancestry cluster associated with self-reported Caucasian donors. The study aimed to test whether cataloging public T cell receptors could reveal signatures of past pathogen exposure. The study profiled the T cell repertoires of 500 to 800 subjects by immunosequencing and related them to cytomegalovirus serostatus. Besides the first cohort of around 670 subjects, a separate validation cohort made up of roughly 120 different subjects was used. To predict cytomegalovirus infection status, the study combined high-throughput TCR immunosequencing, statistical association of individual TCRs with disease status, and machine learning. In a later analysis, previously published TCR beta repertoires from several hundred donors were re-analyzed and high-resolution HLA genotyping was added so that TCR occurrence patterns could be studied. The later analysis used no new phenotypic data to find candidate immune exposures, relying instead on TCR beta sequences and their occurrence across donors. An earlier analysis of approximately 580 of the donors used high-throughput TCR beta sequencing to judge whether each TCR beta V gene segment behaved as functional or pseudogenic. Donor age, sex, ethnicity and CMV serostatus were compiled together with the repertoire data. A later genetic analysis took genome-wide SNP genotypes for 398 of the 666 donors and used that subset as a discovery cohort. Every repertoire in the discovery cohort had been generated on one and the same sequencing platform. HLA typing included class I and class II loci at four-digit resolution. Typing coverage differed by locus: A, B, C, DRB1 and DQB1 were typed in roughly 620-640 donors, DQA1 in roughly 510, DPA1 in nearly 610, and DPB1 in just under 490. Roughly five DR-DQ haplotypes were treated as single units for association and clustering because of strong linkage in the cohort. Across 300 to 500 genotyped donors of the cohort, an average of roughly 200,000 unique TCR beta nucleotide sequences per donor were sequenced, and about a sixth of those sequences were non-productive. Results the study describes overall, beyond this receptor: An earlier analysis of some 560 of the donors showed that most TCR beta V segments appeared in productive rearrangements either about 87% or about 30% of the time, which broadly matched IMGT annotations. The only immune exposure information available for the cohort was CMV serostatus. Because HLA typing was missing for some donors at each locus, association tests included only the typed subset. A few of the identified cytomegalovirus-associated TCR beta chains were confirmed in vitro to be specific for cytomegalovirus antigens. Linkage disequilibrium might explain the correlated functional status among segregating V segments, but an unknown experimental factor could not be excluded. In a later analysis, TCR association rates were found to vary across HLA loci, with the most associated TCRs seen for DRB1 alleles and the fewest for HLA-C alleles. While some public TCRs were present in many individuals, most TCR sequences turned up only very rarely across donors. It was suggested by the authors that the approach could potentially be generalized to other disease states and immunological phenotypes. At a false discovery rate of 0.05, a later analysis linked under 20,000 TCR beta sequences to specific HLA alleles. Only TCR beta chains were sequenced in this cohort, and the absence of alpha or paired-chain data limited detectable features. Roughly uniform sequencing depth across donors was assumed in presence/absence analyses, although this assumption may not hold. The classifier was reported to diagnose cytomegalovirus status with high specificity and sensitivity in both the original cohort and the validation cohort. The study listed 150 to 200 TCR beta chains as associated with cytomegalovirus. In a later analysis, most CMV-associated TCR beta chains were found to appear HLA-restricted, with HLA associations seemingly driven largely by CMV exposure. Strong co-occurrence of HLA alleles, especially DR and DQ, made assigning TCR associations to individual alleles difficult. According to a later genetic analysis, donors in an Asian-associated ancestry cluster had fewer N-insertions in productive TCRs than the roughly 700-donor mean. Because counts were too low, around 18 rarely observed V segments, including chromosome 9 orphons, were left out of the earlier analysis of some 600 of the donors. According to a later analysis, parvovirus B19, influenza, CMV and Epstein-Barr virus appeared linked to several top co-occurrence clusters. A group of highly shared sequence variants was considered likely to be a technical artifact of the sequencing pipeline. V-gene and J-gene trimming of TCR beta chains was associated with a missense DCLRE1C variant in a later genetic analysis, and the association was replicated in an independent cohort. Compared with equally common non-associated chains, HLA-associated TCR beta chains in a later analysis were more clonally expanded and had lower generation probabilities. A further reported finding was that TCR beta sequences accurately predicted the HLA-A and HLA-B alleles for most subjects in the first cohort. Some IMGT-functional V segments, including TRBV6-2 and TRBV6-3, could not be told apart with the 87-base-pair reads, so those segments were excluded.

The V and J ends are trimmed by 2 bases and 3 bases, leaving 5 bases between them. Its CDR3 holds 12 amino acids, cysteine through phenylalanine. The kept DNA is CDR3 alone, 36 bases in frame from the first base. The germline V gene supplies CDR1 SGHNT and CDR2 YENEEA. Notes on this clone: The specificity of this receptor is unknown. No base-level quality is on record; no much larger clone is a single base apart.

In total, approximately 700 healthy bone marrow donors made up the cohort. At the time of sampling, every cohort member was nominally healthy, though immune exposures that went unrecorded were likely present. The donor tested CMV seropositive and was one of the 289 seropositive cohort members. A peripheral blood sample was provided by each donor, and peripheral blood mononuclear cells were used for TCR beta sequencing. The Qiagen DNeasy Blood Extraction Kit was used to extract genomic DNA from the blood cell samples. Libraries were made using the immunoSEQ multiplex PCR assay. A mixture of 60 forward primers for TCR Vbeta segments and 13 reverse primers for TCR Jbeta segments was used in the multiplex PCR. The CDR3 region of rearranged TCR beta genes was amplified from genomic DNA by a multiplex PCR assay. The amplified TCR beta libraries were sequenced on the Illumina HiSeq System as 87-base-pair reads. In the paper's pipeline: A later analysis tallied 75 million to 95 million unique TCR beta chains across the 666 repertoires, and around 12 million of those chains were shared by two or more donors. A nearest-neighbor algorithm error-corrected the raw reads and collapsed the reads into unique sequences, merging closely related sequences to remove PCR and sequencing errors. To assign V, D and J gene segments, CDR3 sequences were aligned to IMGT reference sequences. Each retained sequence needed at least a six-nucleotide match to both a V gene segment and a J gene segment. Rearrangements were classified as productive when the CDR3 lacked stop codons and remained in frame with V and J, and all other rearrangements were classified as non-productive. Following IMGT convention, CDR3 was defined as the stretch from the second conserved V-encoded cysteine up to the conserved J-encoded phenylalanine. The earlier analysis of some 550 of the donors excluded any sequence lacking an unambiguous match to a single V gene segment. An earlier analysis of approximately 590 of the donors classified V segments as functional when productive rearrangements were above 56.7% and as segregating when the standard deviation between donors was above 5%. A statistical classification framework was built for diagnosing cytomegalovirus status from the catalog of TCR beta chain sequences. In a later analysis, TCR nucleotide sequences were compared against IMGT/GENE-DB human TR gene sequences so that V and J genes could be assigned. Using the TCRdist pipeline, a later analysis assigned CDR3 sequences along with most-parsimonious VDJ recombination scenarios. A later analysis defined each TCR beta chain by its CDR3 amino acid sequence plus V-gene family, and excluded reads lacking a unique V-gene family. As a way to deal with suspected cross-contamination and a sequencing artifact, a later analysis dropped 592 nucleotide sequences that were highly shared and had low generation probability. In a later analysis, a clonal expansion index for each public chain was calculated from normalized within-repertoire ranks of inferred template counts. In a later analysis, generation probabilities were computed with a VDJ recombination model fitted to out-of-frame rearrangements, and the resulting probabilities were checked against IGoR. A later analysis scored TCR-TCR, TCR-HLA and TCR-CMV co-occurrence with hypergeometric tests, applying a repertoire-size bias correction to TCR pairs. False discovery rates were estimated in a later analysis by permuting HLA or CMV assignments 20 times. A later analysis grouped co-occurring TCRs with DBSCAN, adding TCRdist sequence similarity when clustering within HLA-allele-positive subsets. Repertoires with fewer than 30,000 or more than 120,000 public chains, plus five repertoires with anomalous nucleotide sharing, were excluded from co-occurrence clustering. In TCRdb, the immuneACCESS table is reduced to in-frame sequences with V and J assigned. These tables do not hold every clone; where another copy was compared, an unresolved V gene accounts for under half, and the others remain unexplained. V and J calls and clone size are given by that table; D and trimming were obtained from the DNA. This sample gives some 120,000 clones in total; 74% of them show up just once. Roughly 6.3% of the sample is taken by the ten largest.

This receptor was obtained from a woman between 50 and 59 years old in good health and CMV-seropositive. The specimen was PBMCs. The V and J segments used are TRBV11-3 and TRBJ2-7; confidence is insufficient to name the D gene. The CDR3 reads CASSLSFYEQYF. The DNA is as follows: TGTGCCAGCAGCTTATCCTTCTACGAGCAGTACTTC.